This is a list of T cell receptor beta chains from one sample in a study of blood T cell repertoires in COVID-19. Sequencing used immunoSEQ multiplex PCR; TCRdb keeps in-frame clones, though not all of them. The sample lists about 400,000 clones; about 89% were seen once. The sample comprised peripheral blood. The source of these receptors is a man aged 35-49 years with acute or convalescent COVID-19. Each CDR3 is given without its conserved first and last residue.

j_call v_call cdr3_aa
TRBJ1-3 TRBV7-9 ASSLNWAMSGNTIY
TRBJ2-1 TRBV30 AWSVLIGGRRYNEQF
TRBJ1-1 TRBV28 ASSLLAPKMNTEAF
TRBJ2-1 TRBV7-9 ASSLRYNEQF
TRBJ1-1 TRBV2 ASSVGSGGTEAF
TRBJ1-6 TRBV5-5 ASSLPGNQNSPLH
TRBJ1-1 TRBV28 ASSLPTTGTGLAF
TRBJ2-1 TRBV5-1 ASSLEAGREEQF
TRBJ2-5 TRBV6-5 ASSPQGRETQY
TRBJ1-1 TRBV6-6 ASSNQANTEAF
TRBJ1-1 TRBV12-3/TRBV12-4 ASSSSLNTEAF
TRBJ1-5 TRBV2 ASSDGINQPQH
TRBJ1-1 TRBV24-1 ATSDHRGTEAF
TRBJ1-2 TRBV28 ASSFLSDRGTGYT
TRBJ1-2 TRBV12-3/TRBV12-4 ATTSTGRGYT
TRBJ2-1 TRBV11-3 ASSLASSGGTGEQF
TRBJ2-5 TRBV6-5 ASSYSSQGFVTQY
TRBJ2-3 TRBV9 ASSPGLSTDTQY
TRBJ2-1 TRBV7-8 ASSLSGLATNEQF
TRBJ2-2 TRBV23-1 ASSQKGGVGELF
TRBJ1-6 TRBV6-6 ASSYFSGGDNSPLH
TRBJ2-1 TRBV5-1 ASSYGGDEQF
TRBJ1-1 TRBV27 ASSLVTGHSAEAF
TRBJ2-1 TRBV19 ASSPRTGSYISSYNEQF
TRBJ2-1 TRBV29-1 SVEDLELSSFVGGRGNEQF
TRBJ1-2 TRBV12-3/TRBV12-4 ASGTPWDYT
TRBJ1-2 TRBV28 ASSLFSGYGYT
TRBJ1-1 TRBV7-9 ASRGGTEAF
TRBJ1-1 TRBV5-5 ASSLGTGPSEAF
TRBJ2-1 TRBV10-1 ASSETSGRGFSYNEQF
TRBJ2-7 TRBV6-5 ASRSGSYEQY
TRBJ1-2 TRBV3-1/TRBV3-2 ASSQEFGRGQGTYGYT
TRBJ2-1 TRBV6-5 ASRKGSSSYNEQF
TRBJ2-6 TRBV7-6 ASSLRQSSGANVLT
TRBJ2-7 TRBV5-5 ASSGTTLREQY
TRBJ2-1 TRBV27 ASSLGSEMFNEQF
TRBJ1-1 TRBV18 ASSPQGDTEAF
TRBJ2-5 TRBV5-1 ASTLRLAVYQETQY
TRBJ1-6 TRBV11-3 ASSITGQLGSPLH
TRBJ2-3 TRBV28 ASSLFSGSWTDTQY
TRBJ2-2 TRBV4-2 ASSQGRGVGELF
TRBJ2-3 TRBV9 ASSVDTSPTDTQY
TRBJ1-4 TRBV19 ASSISVSNEKLF
TRBJ1-1 TRBV14 ASSQDGTPGDTEAF
TRBJ2-1 TRBV3-1/TRBV3-2 ASSSMRANEQF
TRBJ2-3 TRBV7-2 ASSLVASGESTDTQY